This T cell receptor (beta chain) is from a study of shared clonotypes between healthy human individuals. General study results and limits: Generally, estimated richness proved larger in naive subsets than it did in memory subsets. About 5.2% was the fraction of naive CD4 clonotypes found shared across four donors.

Investigators spread the genomic DNA of each subset evenly over several immunoSEQ plates. TCRdb keeps only in-frame clones here, not all; method: immunoSEQ multiplex PCR. The sample lists some 2,100,000 clones; about 92% were seen once. Naive CD8 cells lacked CD45RO, underwent positive selection for CCR7 and left out terminally differentiated effector memory CD45RA+ cells. There are a few counts of this clone. Its antigen is undetermined. The CDR3 is 13 amino acids. V was cut by 6 bases and J by 3 bases, with 12 bases left in between. Per the germline V gene, CDR1 is SQVTM and CDR2 is ANQGSEA. The TCR comes from a man between 18 and 29 years old in good health. Some clones in this sample may be carry-over from other donors' samples. V is TRBV29-1 and J is TRBJ1-5; D possibly corresponds to TRBD1 (5 bases). The sequencing input was naive CD8+ T cells from PBMCs. The CDR3 region is CSVCVGLNQPQHF. The CDR3 DNA reads as TGCAGCGTATGCGTGGGGCTCAATCAGCCCCAGCATTTT.